The source of this TCR beta chain is a study of vaccination and CD4 T cells after COVID-19. Trimming at V came to 4 bases and at J to 4 bases, leaving 1 base not matched to a gene. This CDR3 spans 13 amino acids. CDR1 is SGHTA, CDR2 FQGTGA, per germline. Treatment specified: approximately nine-day PBMC culture with coronavirus spike peptide pools or control peptides (ViraFEST assay). An Oncomine TCR Beta short-read assay was used to sequence the DNA from cultured CD4+ T cells. One entry per CDR3 protein, called by TCRdb with MiXCR from the PCR reads. The sample includes 6,000 to 8,500 distinct CDR3 sequences, 73% of them seen just once. Turning to this clonotype: Its matching antigen is unknown.

V gene TRBV7-3 combines with J gene TRBJ2-5, with 9 bases lining up with TRBD1. Input material: CD4+ T cells from blood, cultured in vitro. The sequence derives from a human donor who had recovered from COVID-19. For the CDR3, the DNA is TGTGCCAGCAGCTCGGACAGGGGAGAGACCCAGTACTTC. It codes for CASSSDRGETQYF.